This T cell receptor (beta chain) was recorded in a study of blood T cell repertoires in COVID-19. In the original workflow: How many nucleated cells were present was estimated from reference gene primer amplification. The repertoire was sequenced with immunoSEQ multiplex PCR; TCRdb's copy has only in-frame clones and lacks some. V and J calls and clone size follow that table, whereas D and trimming were derived from the DNA. The sample has approximately 260,000 clones, roughly four fifths seen once; the top ten hold approximately 13%. This clonotype originated in a woman aged 55-69 years with active or convalescent COVID-19. The sequenced sample was peripheral blood.

As DNA, the CDR3 is TGCGCCAGCAGCCCCCGGGTTGCAGGGGGCAACACCGGGGAGCTGTTTTTT. Its protein product is CASSPRVAGGNTGELFF. V gene TRBV5-1 combines with J gene TRBJ2-2; TRBD1 matches 8 bases. V lost 4 bases, J lost 2 bases, and 10 bases stayed unmatched. Germline loops: CDR1 SGHRS, CDR2 YFSETQ. CDR3 length: 17 amino acids. The whole variable domain, filled in from reference TRBV5-1 and TRBJ2-2, reads KAGVTQTPRYLIKTRGQQVTLSCSPISGHRSVSWYQQTPGQGLQFLFEYFSETQRNKGNFPGRFSGRQFSNSRSEMNVSTLELGDSALYLCASSPRVAGGNTGELFFGEGSRLTVL.